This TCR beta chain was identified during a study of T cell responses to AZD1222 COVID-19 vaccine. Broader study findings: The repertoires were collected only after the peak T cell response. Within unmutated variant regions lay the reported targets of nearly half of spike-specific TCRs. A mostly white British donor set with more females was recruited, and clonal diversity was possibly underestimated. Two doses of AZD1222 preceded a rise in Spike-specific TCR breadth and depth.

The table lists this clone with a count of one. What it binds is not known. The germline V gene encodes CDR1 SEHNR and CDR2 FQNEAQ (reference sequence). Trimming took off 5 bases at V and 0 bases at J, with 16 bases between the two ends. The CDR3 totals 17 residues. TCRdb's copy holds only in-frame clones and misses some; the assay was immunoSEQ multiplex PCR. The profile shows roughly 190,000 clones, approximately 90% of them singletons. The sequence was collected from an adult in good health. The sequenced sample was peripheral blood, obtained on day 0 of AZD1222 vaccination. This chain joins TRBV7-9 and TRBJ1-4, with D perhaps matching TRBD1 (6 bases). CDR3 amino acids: CASSGQSGRPTNEKLFF. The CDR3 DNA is TGTGCCAGCAGCGGACAGTCAGGACGACCAACTAATGAAAAACTGTTTTTT.